A single T cell receptor (beta chain) is shown here with its context. This specimen belongs to a study of blood T cell repertoires in COVID-19. About the research overall: From T cells, B-cell-depleted T cells, or PBMCs came the material, which was cDNA or gDNA.

The V and J ends lost 1 base and 0 bases respectively, with 6 bases between them. The CDR3 covers 15 residues. The germline V gene encodes CDR1 SEHNR and CDR2 FQNEAQ (reference sequence). Recruitment covered about two dozen US areas and drew participants whose ages spanned about 18 to 100 years. Which cohort a participant joined came from the clinical history participants gave. Study processing details: Counts of nucleated cells, estimated from reference gene primer amplification, were obtained. Data came from immunoSEQ multiplex PCR; TCRdb stores just in-frame clones and leaves some out. The V and J calls and clone size are taken from that table; D and trimming were inferred from the DNA. The sample has about 250,000 clones, about nine tenths seen once.

This receptor was identified in a young man who had recovered from COVID-19. The sample taken for sequencing was PBMCs or T cells enriched from blood (not recorded which). This chain connects TRBV7-9 to TRBJ1-4, with D possibly matching TRBD1 (5 bases). DNA for the CDR3: TGTGCCAGCAGCTTAGGACAGACAACTAATGAAAAACTGTTTTTT. Its translation is CASSLGQTTNEKLFF.